This T cell receptor (beta chain) came from a study of technical replicates of blood from a few donors (dated by TCRdb to 2017 to 2019). V has 10 bases trimmed and J has 2 bases trimmed; junction bases matching no gene number 4. Measured from the cysteine to the phenylalanine, the CDR3 is 12 residues long. The CDR3 DNA has 36 bases and is translated from base 1. CDR1 is given as SNHLY and CDR2 as FYNNEI, both from the germline V gene. Of note for this clone: It has no known antigen specificity. Base qualities are missing; no much larger clone stands one base away.

Library prep was done by the immunoSEQ multiplex PCR assay. TCRdb limited this immuneACCESS table to in-frame rearrangements with V and J called. A share of clones is missing; checked studies link under half to unresolved V genes, and the rest is unexplained. The table for this sample lists 55,000 to 80,000 clones; approximately 90% of them were counted only once. Of the sample, around 0.42% is held by the ten largest clones. Sequenced material: T cells isolated from PBMCs. The V and J segments used are TRBV2 and TRBJ2-5, and TRBD1 aligns with 7 junction nucleotides. The source of this sequence is a human donor in good health. CDR3 loop: CAIGTAQETQYF. The DNA sequence is given as TGTGCCATCGGGACAGCACAAGAGACCCAGTACTTC.